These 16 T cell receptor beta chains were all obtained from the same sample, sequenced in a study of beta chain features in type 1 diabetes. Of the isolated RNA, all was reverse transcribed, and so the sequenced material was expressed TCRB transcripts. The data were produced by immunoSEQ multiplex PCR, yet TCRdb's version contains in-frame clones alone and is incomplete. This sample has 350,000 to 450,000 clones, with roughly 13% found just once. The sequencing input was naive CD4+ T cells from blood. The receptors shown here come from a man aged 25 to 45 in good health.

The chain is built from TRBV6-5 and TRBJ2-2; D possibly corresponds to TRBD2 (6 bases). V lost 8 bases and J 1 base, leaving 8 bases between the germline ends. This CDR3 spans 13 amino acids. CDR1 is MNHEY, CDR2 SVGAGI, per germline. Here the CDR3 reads CASSRGNTGELFF. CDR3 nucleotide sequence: TGTGCCAGCTCGCGGGGGAACACCGGGGAGCTGTTTTTT.

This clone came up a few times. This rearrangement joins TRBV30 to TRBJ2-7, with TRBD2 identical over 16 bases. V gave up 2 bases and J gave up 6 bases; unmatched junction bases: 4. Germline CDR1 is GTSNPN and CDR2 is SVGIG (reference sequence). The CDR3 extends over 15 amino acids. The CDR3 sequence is CAWSSGTSGRGEQYV. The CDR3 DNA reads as TGTGCCTGGAGTTCCGGGACTAGCGGGAGGGGCGAGCAGTACGTC.

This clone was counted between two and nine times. CDR3 residues: CSVRASYNEQFF. In DNA, the CDR3 is TGCAGCGTCCGAGCCTCCTACAATGAGCAGTTCTTC. The J gene is TRBJ2-1, the V gene TRBV29-1; D unclear. Trimming left V 6 bases short and J 0 bases short, with 6 bases between. In germline, CDR1 is SQVTM, CDR2 ANQGSEA. The CDR3 is made up of 12 amino acids.

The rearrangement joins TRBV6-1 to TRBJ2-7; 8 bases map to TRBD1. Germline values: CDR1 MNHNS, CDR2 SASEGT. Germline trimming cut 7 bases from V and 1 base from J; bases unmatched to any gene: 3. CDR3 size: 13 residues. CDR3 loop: CASNRGTSYEQYV. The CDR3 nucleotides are TGTGCCAGCAACAGGGGGACGTCCTACGAGCAGTACGTC.

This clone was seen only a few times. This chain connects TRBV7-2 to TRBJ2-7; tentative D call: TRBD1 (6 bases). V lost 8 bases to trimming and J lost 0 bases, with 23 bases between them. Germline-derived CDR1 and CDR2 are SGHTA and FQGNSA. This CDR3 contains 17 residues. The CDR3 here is CASLQGRPRASSYEQYV. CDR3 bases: TGTGCCAGCCTCCAGGGGAGACCCCGTGCCAGCTCCTACGAGCAGTACGTC.

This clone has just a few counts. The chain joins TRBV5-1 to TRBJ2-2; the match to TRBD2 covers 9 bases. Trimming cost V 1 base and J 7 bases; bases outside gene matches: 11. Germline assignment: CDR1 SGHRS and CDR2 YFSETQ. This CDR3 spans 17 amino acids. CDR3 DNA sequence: TGCGCCAGCAGCTTGTTCATAGCGGGAGATGTGATCGGGGAGCTGTTTTTT. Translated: CASSLFIAGDVIGELFF.

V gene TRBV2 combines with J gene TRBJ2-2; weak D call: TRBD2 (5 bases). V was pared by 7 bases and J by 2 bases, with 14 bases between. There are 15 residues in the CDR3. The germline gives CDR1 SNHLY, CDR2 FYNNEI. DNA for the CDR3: TGTGCCAGCACTGGAAGAGCGGTTAACACCGGGGAGCTGTTTTTT. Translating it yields CASTGRAVNTGELFF.

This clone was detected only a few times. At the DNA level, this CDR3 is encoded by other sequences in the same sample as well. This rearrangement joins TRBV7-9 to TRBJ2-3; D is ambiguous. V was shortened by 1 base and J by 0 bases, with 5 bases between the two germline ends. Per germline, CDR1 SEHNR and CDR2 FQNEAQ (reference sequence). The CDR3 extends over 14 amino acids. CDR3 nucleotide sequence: TGTGCCAGCAGCTTAGGCAGAAGCACAGATACGCAGTATTTT. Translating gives CASSLGRSTDTQYF.

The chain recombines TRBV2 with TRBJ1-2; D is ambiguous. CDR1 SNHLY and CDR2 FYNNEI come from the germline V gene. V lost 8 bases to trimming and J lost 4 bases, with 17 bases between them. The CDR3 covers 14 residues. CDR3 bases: TGTGCCAGCCGGGCGTTCGTTACGAGCTATGGCTACACCTTC. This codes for CASRAFVTSYGYTF.

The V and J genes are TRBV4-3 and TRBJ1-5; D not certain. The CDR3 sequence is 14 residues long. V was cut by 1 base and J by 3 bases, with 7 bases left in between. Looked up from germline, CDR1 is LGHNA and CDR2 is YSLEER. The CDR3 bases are TGCGCCAGCAGCCAAGGGCAGCTCAATCAGCCCCAGCATTTT. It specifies CASSQGQLNQPQHF.

Written as DNA, the CDR3 is TGTGCCAGCAGTCACCGGGACAGGGCCCTAGACATTCAGTACTTC. It codes for CASSHRDRALDIQYF. This sequence joins TRBV2 and TRBJ2-4; 9 bases map to TRBD1. V trimming: 5 bases; J trimming: 8 bases; junction bases outside the gene matches: 10. There are 15 residues in the CDR3. CDR1 SNHLY and CDR2 FYNNEI come from the germline V gene. The variable domain in full, completed from reference TRBV2 and TRBJ2-4, reads EPEVTQTPSHQVTQMGQEVILRCVPISNHLYFYWYRQILGQKVEFLVSFYNNEISEKSEIFDDQFSVERPDGSNFTLKIRSTKLEDSAMYFCASSHRDRALDIQYFGAGTRLSVL.

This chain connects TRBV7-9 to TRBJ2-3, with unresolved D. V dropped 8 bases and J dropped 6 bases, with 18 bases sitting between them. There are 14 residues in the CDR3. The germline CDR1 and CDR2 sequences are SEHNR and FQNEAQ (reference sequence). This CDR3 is CASAHNRGMDTQYF. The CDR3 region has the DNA TGTGCCAGCGCCCATAATAGAGGAATGGATACGCAGTATTTT.

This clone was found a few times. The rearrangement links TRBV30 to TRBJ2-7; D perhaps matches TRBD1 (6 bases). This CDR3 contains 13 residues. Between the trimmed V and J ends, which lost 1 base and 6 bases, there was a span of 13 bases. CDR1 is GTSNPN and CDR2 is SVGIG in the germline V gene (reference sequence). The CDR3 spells CAWSDGTRGEQYV. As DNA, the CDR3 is TGTGCCTGGAGTGACGGGACAAGGGGCGAGCAGTACGTC.

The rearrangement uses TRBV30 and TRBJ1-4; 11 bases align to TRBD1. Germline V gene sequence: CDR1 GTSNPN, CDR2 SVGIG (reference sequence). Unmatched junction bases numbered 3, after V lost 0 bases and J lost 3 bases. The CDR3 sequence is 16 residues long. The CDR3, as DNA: TGTGCCTGGAGTGTAGGACAGGGGGCGGCTAATGAAAAACTGTTTTTT. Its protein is CAWSVGQGAANEKLFF.

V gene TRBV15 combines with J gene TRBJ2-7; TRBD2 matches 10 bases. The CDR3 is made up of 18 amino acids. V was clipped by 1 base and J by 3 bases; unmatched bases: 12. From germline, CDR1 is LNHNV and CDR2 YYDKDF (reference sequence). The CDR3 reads CATSRALKAGGLVYEQYF. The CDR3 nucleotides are TGTGCCACCAGCAGAGCCCTCAAAGCGGGGGGGCTTGTCTACGAGCAGTACTTC. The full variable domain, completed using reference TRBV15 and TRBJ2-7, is DAMVIQNPRYQVTQFGKPVTLSCSQTLNHNVMYWYQQKSSQAPKLLFHYYDKDFNNEADTPDNFQSRRPNTSFCFLDIRSPGLGDTAMYLCATSRALKAGGLVYEQYFGPGTRLTVT.

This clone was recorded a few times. The CDR3 DNA reads TGTGCCAGCAGCCGAGGGGCAGATTACGAGCAGTACGTC. As protein: CASSRGADYEQYV. The genes are TRBV6-5 and TRBJ2-7; TRBD1 or TRBD2 may be the D gene (5 bases each). V shed 6 bases and J shed 4 bases, with 13 bases lying between them. CDR1 is MNHEY and CDR2 is SVGAGI in the germline V gene. This CDR3 has 13 residues.